This TCR beta chain was sequenced in a study of regulatory T cells in long-lasting Graves disease. Study outcomes and limitations: In persistent patients, shared public clonotypes (around 2,500) outnumbered those in new patients (approximately 880). Researchers reported studying only peripheral blood, not thyroid tissue.

The CDR3 length is 14 residues. Per germline, CDR1 SNHLY and CDR2 FYNNEI. Trimming left V 2 bases short and J 8 bases short, with 12 bases between. As for this clonotype: Its target is not known.

To make TCR beta libraries, researchers used iRepertoire HTBI primers and Arm-PCR of CDR3 regions. TCRdb re-derived calls from the multiplex PCR reads in MiXCR, one entry per CDR3 protein. The repertoire has more than 650,000 distinct CDR3 sequences, 30% of them found once; the top ten carry roughly 40%. Sample time point: persistent/refractory GD, antithyroid drugs over 5 years with positive TRAb. PBMC RNA was the source of the TCR library. Graves' disease diagnosis relied on American Thyroid Association guidelines. The TCR was taken from a female donor with Graves disease. V usage is TRBV2 and J usage is TRBJ1-4; maybe TRBD1 (6 bases). The sample consisted of peripheral blood mononuclear cells (PBMCs), taken when the disease was refractory, from a patient treated with antithyroid drugs. CDR3 DNA sequence: TGTGCCAGCAGTGAATTGTCCACAGGGGAAAAACTGTTTTTT. It specifies CASSELSTGEKLFF.